This TCR beta chain is from a study of T cells in Graves' hyperthyroidism and ophthalmopathy (dated by TCRdb to 2018 to 2020). A note on the overall study: Peripheral blood was sampled at the time of initial diagnosis, prior to any treatment. A discovery cohort of about 96 patients, about 44 with Graves' ophthalmopathy and roughly 59 with stable Graves' hyperthyroidism, was used to find distinguishing TCR V-J signatures. Whether ophthalmopathy could be predicted prospectively was tested in an independent validation cohort made up of roughly 19 hyperthyroidism patients plus 17 patients who later progressed to ophthalmopathy. The approximately 100 discovery patients were randomly divided into training and test sets at a 7:3 ratio. Thyroid tissue and blood T-cell repertoires from more than 5 Graves' hyperthyroidism patients were also compared in the study. Once sampling was done, hyperthyroidism patients were given methimazole at a starting dose of 30 mg daily, whereas ophthalmopathy patients were given high-dose intravenous methylprednisolone. According to the paper, TCR Vbeta CDR3 sequencing was carried out on 135 peripheral blood samples, which came from more than 40 ophthalmopathy, 70 to 80 hyperthyroidism and around 17 progressor patients.

Study-level results and caveats: Sample size was not statistically predetermined, and blinding of investigators to group allocation was not performed. Most expanded thyroid clonotypes (frequency above 0.001) were also found in blood, which suggests that blood repertoires may mirror thyroid immune responses. In validation, the model predicted progression to ophthalmopathy with about 71% sensitivity and approximately 78% specificity, a median of approximately 6.5 months before onset. In cross-validation, a model built on a 13 V-J signature told ophthalmopathy apart from stable hyperthyroidism with 85% to 90% sensitivity and around 84% specificity, and in testing the same model reached 80%/75%.

Amplification of TCR beta CDR3 regions was carried out from RNA transcripts. For the first round of RT-PCR on the TCR CDR3, the HTBI primer set was used together with the Qiagen OneStep RT-PCR kit. Libraries were constructed in a second round of multiplex PCR, after which size selection and purification were carried out. Paired-end sequencing of the libraries was performed with 100 bp reads on an Illumina HiSeq2000. From the authors' description of their analysis: Raw data were processed with SOAPnuke, discarding reads with adapters, uncalled bases, mean Phred below 15, or no exact constant-primer or identifier match. High-quality paired reads were merged using COPE v1.2.5, and each unique nucleotide sequence was defined as a clonotype. MiTCR v1.1 was used to align the clonotypes against IMGT TRBV, TRBD and TRBJ reference segments. Only V-J combinations with frequency above 0.0001, covering 99% to 99.2% of repertoires, were analysed. The TCS score was defined as the ratio of F50 (clonal expansion) to E x V (chaos), calculated using BLOSUM62-based TCRdist between CDR3 peptides within each V-J. Welch's t-statistics and random forest reduced 514 V-J features to 10 to 15, which were used in a naive Bayes classifier (R e1071). TCRdb reworked the public reads: Q25 trimming with fastp, MiXCR clone assembly, productive beta chains retained. One record per CDR3 amino acid sequence lists the most common genes and DNA. The V and J calls shown here were made by TCRdb, not taken from the authors' results. The sample has under 350,000 distinct CDR3 sequences on record, over 15% of them singletons. Jointly, the top ten make up around 58% of the sample.

Ophthalmopathy patients had moderately to severely active disease, Clinical Activity Score of at least 3, NOSPECS grade of at least 4, and duration under 3 months. Patients with uncontrolled infections, other autoimmune diseases, pregnancy or lactation were excluded. Diagnoses were established on the basis of clinical symptoms, serum thyroxine and TRAb, thyroid ultrasound, and orbital computed tomography. PBMCs were isolated from approximately 10 ml of fresh peripheral blood by Ficoll-Paque density gradient centrifugation. Trizol reagent was used to extract total RNA, and RNA quality was then checked on an Agilent 2100 Bioanalyzer. On this clonotype: The target of this receptor is not known. One base away there is no much larger clone; base qualities are not given.

This TCR was sampled from a woman aged 55-69 years with Graves' ophthalmopathy. Input material: blood.

CDR3 protein: CASSSTGSAGELFF. Read as DNA, the sequence is TGTGCCAGCAGCTCGACAGGGTCCGCCGGGGAGCTGTTTTTT. This receptor chain uses TRBV5-6 and TRBJ2-2, and TRBD1 matches 7 of the central bases. V lost 3 bases and J lost 6 bases, and the count of bases not matched to a germline gene is 5. Looking up the germline V gene yields CDR1 SGHDT and CDR2 YYEEEE. From its cysteine to its phenylalanine, the CDR3 spans 14 amino acids. CDR3 DNA is the only sequence kept; it has 42 bases, read in frame from the first base.